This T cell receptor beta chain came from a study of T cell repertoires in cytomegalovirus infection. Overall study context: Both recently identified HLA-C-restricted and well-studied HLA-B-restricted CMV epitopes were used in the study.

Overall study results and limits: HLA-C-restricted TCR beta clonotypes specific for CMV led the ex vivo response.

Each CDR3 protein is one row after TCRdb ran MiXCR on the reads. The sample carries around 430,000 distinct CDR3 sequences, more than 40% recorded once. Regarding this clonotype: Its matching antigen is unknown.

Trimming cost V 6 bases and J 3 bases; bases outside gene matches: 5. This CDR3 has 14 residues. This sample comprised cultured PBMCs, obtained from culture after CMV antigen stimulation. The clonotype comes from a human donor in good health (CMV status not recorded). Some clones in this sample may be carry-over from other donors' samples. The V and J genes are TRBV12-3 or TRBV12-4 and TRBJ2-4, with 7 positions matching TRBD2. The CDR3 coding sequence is TGTGCCAGCAGCTCTAGCGGCAACAAAAACATTCAGTACTTC. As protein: CASSSSGNKNIQYF.